This entry lists 22 T cell receptor beta chains sequenced from one sample in a study of blood T cell repertoires in COVID-19. The repertoire was sequenced with immunoSEQ multiplex PCR; TCRdb's copy has only in-frame clones and lacks some. The table has over 85,000 clones, around nine tenths seen once. The sample was peripheral blood. These receptors all come from a woman between 50 and 59 years old with COVID-19, enrolled during active disease.

The chain carries TRBV7-2 and TRBJ1-2; D gene uncertain. Germline CDR1 SGHTA, CDR2 FQGNSA. The ends were cut back, 2 bases at V and 2 bases at J, with 6 bases in the middle. The CDR3 totals 13 residues. DNA for the CDR3: TGTGCCAGCAGCTTAATACAGAACTATGGCTACACCTTC. Translation: CASSLIQNYGYTF.

The gene calls are TRBV27 and TRBJ2-1; 8 bases line up with TRBD1. Germline-derived CDR1 and CDR2 are MNHEY and SMNVEV (reference sequence). V trimming: 2 bases; J trimming: 9 bases; junction bases outside the gene matches: 6. The CDR3 runs to 14 residues. The CDR3 nucleotides are TGTGCCAGCAGTTTAGGACAGGGACTGGGTGAGCAGTTCTTC. It encodes CASSLGQGLGEQFF.

The chain recombines TRBV19 with TRBJ1-1; D is possibly TRBD1 (6 bases). This CDR3 contains 16 residues. The germline V gene has CDR1 LNHDA and CDR2 SQIVND (reference sequence). V was clipped by 4 bases and J by 5 bases, with 20 bases between them. For the CDR3, the DNA is TGTGCCAGTAGTACCCGGGACACACATACGGGGACTGAAGCTTTCTTT. Translating gives CASSTRDTHTGTEAFF.

J is TRBJ2-7 and V is TRBV30; 7 bases align to TRBD1. Germline V CDR1 and CDR2: GTSNPN, SVGIG (reference sequence). The length of the CDR3 is 14 residues. The V gene end was trimmed by 6 bases and the J gene end by 2 bases; junction bases not matched to a gene: 10. In DNA, the CDR3 is TGTGCCTGTGGCCCCCCAGGGGGAACCTACGAGCAGTACTTC. As protein: CACGPPGGTYEQYF.

The chain combines TRBV5-1 with TRBJ2-1, with 12 bases that match TRBD2. Germline assignment: CDR1 SGHRS and CDR2 YFSETQ. The J segment lost 9 bases and the V segment lost 6 bases, leaving 7 bases of the junction unmatched. The CDR3 is 14 amino acids. CDR3 sequence reads: CASKALAGGSEQFF. CDR3 DNA sequence: TGCGCCAGCAAAGCACTAGCGGGGGGTAGTGAGCAGTTCTTC.

V is TRBV28 and J is TRBJ1-1, with 7 nucleotides matching TRBD1. After removal of 5 bases from V and 4 bases from J, the junction contained 4 bases not matched to a gene. This CDR3 contains 13 residues. The germline CDR1 and CDR2 sequences are MDHEN and SYDVKM. CDR3 nucleotide sequence: TGTGCCAGCAGTACAGGGGTTGGCACTGAAGCTTTCTTT. It specifies CASSTGVGTEAFF.

The rearrangement joins TRBV19 to TRBJ1-1; D is unclear. Germline V gives CDR1 LNHDA, CDR2 SQIVND (reference sequence). CDR3 size: 17 residues. Between the trimmed V and J ends, which lost 2 bases and 3 bases, there was a span of 19 bases. CDR3 sequence (DNA): TGTGCCAGTAGTATATCCGTCTCGGCAGGAACTGACACTGAAGCTTTCTTT. This translates into CASSISVSAGTDTEAFF.

This chain connects TRBV24-1 to TRBJ1-4; weak D call: TRBD1 (5 bases). Trimming pared 3 bases from V and 7 bases from J, leaving 17 bases between. CDR3 length: 16 amino acids. Germline V gives CDR1 KGHDR, CDR2 SFDVKD. As DNA, the CDR3 is TGTGCCACCAGTGATCCCTCGGACGGGGGGAGTGAAAAACTGTTTTTT. Encoded protein: CATSDPSDGGSEKLFF.

The chain employs TRBV30 and TRBJ1-5; 9 nucleotides match TRBD1. From germline, CDR1 is GTSNPN and CDR2 SVGIG (reference sequence). V was clipped by 1 base and J by 5 bases; unmatched bases: 6. The CDR3 loop spans 15 amino acids. The CDR3 bases are TGTGCCTGGAGTGAGGGGACAGGGAATCATCAGCCCCAGCATTTT. Its translation: CAWSEGTGNHQPQHF.

This clone was seen once. V and J are TRBV5-1 and TRBJ1-1, with D possibly TRBD1 on 6 matching bases. The CDR3 has 13 residues. Trimming took 5 bases from V and 0 from J, leaving 8 bases between them. Germline CDR1 SGHRS, CDR2 YFSETQ. The CDR3 reads CASRDSMNTEAFF. The CDR3 nucleotides are TGCGCCAGCAGGGACAGTATGAACACTGAAGCTTTCTTT.

V and J are TRBV9 and TRBJ1-1; TRBD1 agrees at 8 bases. The CDR3 covers 12 residues. In germline, CDR1 is SGDLS, CDR2 YYNGEE. After removal of 5 bases from V and 8 bases from J, the junction contained 5 bases not matched to a gene. The CDR3: CASSGGDREAFF. CDR3 nucleotides: TGTGCCAGCAGTGGGGGGGACAGGGAAGCTTTCTTT.

V is TRBV11-3 and J is TRBJ1-1, with 9 nucleotides matching TRBD1. V shed 2 bases and J 1 base; nucleotides not matched to a gene: 8. The CDR3 has 17 residues. Germline V lookup: CDR1 SGHNT, CDR2 YENEEA. CDR3 loop: CASSLIGTGNWNTEAFF. The CDR3 DNA reads TGTGCCAGCAGCTTAATTGGGACAGGGAATTGGAACACTGAAGCTTTCTTT. Combining the CDR3 with reference TRBV11-3 and TRBJ1-1 gives the whole variable domain EAGVVQSPRYKIIEKKQPVAFWCNPISGHNTLYWYLQNLGQGPELLIRYENEEAVDDSQLPKDRFSAERLKGVDSTLKIQPAELGDSAVYLCASSLIGTGNWNTEAFFGQGTRLTVV.

The chain recombines TRBV7-3 with TRBJ1-1; D is unclear. Trimming cost V 2 bases and J 7 bases, with 11 bases left between them. The CDR3 is made up of 13 amino acids. Germline V gives CDR1 SGHTA, CDR2 FQGTGA. CDR3 in amino acids: CASSLVSRGEAFF. The CDR3, as DNA: TGTGCCAGCAGCTTAGTTTCCCGGGGTGAAGCTTTCTTT.

The chain has TRBV7-2 and TRBJ1-6; 7 bases fit TRBD1. There are 14 residues in the CDR3. J was trimmed by 9 bases and V by 3 bases; bases with no gene match: 5. Germline loops: CDR1 SGHTA, CDR2 FQGNSA. The CDR3 DNA reads as TGTGCCAGCAGCTTGAAACAGGGGACTTCACCCCTCCACTTT. It is translated as CASSLKQGTSPLHF.

The chain recombines TRBV10-3 with TRBJ1-5; 12 bases are shared with TRBD1. This CDR3 is 16 amino acids long. J gave up 6 bases and V 0 bases, and 3 bases lay outside the gene matches. From germline, CDR1 is ENHRY and CDR2 SYGVKD. The chain's CDR3 is CAISESGTGGGQPQHF. The CDR3 DNA is TGTGCCATCAGTGAGTCTGGGACAGGGGGCGGTCAGCCCCAGCATTTT.

This chain joins TRBV7-2 and TRBJ1-3; D gene uncertain. The CDR3 loop spans 15 amino acids. The V gene lost 1 base and the J gene lost 2 bases, with 9 bases spanning the gap. CDR1 and CDR2 (germline): SGHTA, FQGNSA. CDR3 coding DNA: TGTGCCAGCAGCTTAGTGGGCAGGCCTGGAAACACCATATATTTT. It yields the protein CASSLVGRPGNTIYF.

CDR3 protein: CASSLDRVDTEAFF. In DNA, the CDR3 is TGTGCCAGCAGCTTAGATCGGGTCGACACTGAAGCTTTCTTT. The chain employs TRBV11-2 and TRBJ1-1; no definite D call. Trimming removed 0 bases from V and 3 bases from J, with 8 bases in between. The CDR3 spans 14 residues. Germline lookup yields CDR1 SGHAT and CDR2 FQNNGV.

The chain couples TRBV7-2 to TRBJ1-1; D unresolved. The CDR3 is 13 residues long. CDR1 is SGHTA, CDR2 FQGNSA, per germline. V was shortened by 5 bases and J by 5 bases, with 12 bases between the two germline ends. The CDR3 coding sequence is TGTGCCAGCAGCCGTCAAACGGGGACTGAAGCTTTCTTT. Translated, it gives CASSRQTGTEAFF.

A word on this clone: Different DNA sequences within this sample yield the same CDR3. This chain links TRBV6-5 with TRBJ1-1; D is ambiguous. The ends were cut back, 2 bases at V and 1 base at J, with 5 bases in the middle. The CDR3 is 13 residues long. Germline CDR1 is MNHEY and CDR2 is SVGAGI. CDR3 residues: CASSYGRNTEAFF. In DNA, the CDR3 is TGTGCCAGCAGTTACGGCAGGAACACTGAAGCTTTCTTT.

The V and J genes are TRBV5-6 and TRBJ2-7, with 14 bases identical to TRBD2. The germline V gene has CDR1 SGHDT and CDR2 YYEEEE. CDR3 length equals 18 residues. The trim removed 5 bases at V and 0 bases at J, leaving 10 bases unmatched. The CDR3 DNA sequence: TGTGCCAGCAGTCCTGGACTAGCGGGGGGTCTTACCTCCTACGAGCAGTACTTC. Its translation: CASSPGLAGGLTSYEQYF.

The chain carries TRBV19 and TRBJ2-2, with a weak D call TRBD1 (6 bases). The CDR3 has 16 amino acids. The germline gives CDR1 LNHDA, CDR2 SQIVND (reference sequence). Trimming removed 6 bases at V and 4 bases at J, with 18 bases between. DNA for the CDR3: TGTGCCAGTAGCCCCCTCGTGGGGGCGGTCACCGGGGAGCTGTTTTTT. Translated, it gives CASSPLVGAVTGELFF.

This sequence joins TRBV11-2 and TRBJ2-2; 9 nucleotides agree with TRBD1. The CDR3 is 17 amino acids. Trimming at V came to 8 bases and at J to 7 bases, leaving 17 bases not matched to a gene. Germline V gene sequence: CDR1 SGHAT, CDR2 FQNNGV. CDR3 loop: CASLSRDRDSVVGELFF. The CDR3 DNA reads as TGTGCCAGCCTCAGCAGGGACAGGGACTCGGTGGTCGGGGAGCTGTTTTTT.